The present T cell receptor (beta chain) was sequenced within a study of T-cell reconstitution after alpha-beta-depleted transplantation in children. Library preparation (for TCRbeta) was performed with unique molecular identifiers. TCRdb passed the PCR reads through MiXCR, listing each CDR3 protein once. The sample lists about 830,000 distinct CDR3 sequences, approximately 15% seen once, with roughly 5% in the top ten. Germline CDR1 is SGHTA and CDR2 is FQGTGA. This CDR3 has 16 amino acids. The V segment lost 8 bases and the J segment 7 bases; nucleotides outside the gene matches: 16. The sequence derives from a male patient aged 5 to 17 who had a stem cell transplant for acute lymphoblastic leukemia, so the T cells may come from the graft donor. This sample comprised PBMCs, mostly from graft donor cells, obtained 360 days after TCRalphabeta/CD19-depleted stem cell transplant. The J gene is TRBJ2-1, the V gene TRBV7-3; 8 bases match TRBD2. DNA for the CDR3: TGTGCCAGCGGCTGGGTGGGGACTAGTAGGTTGAATGAGCAGTTCTTC. This sequence encodes CASGWVGTSRLNEQFF.